The clone carrying this T cell receptor (beta chain) was seen once. The data are from a study of cytomegalovirus exposure and HLA in healthy donors. Study context: The same platform was used for the 120 validation repertoires and the 500 to 700 first-cohort repertoires, a later analysis reported.

The CDR3 consists of 16 residues. Germline CDR1 is SGDLS and CDR2 is YYNGEE. The germline V and J ends were trimmed by 4 bases and 7 bases, with 21 bases remaining between them. Here immunoSEQ multiplex PCR was the method, and the copy in TCRdb shows in-frame clones only, minus some. The sample has around 150,000 clones, about 89% seen once; the top ten hold about 0.7%. Sequenced: PBMCs. The TCR sequence derives from a man younger than 35 in good health and CMV-seronegative. The V call is TRBV9, the J call TRBJ2-1, with D perhaps TRBD2 (6 bases). The CDR3 nucleotides are TGTGCCAGCAGCCCGTGGGGGGACTCCGCTAGGAATGAGCAGTTCTTC. It encodes CASSPWGDSARNEQFF. The entire variable domain, with the rest obtained from reference TRBV9 and TRBJ2-1, is as follows: DSGVTQTPKHLITATGQRVTLRCSPRSGDLSVYWYQQSLDQGLQFLIQYYNGEERAKGNILERFSAQQFPDLHSELNLSSLELGDSALYFCASSPWGDSARNEQFFGPGTRLTVL.